These T cell receptor beta chains were read from a single sample in a study of blood T cell repertoires in COVID-19. TCRdb keeps only in-frame clones here, not all; method: immunoSEQ multiplex PCR. This table has 250,000 to 300,000 clones, approximately 83% appearing once. Sequences were obtained from peripheral blood. The receptor set was obtained from a woman between 65 and 79 years old with acute or convalescent COVID-19. The CDR3 runs from the conserved cysteine through the conserved F or W. D genes are given only for firm matches. Clone size is given for some rows only: seen once, a few or many times, or a class if the clone is expanded.

clone size | J gene | D gene | V gene | CDR3 DNA | CDR3 protein
. | TRBJ2-3 | . | TRBV11-2 | TGTGCCAGCAGCTTAGACAGACACCCAGATACGCAGTATTTT | CASSLDRHPDTQYF
. | TRBJ1-6 | TRBD1 | TRBV7-2 | TGTGCCAGCAGCTTTAGACAGGGGAATTCACCCCTCCACTTT | CASSFRQGNSPLHF
. | TRBJ2-3 | TRBD2 | TRBV6-5 | TGTGCCAGCAGAACTACTAGCGGGGGGCTTTATACGCAGTATTTT | CASRTTSGGLYTQYF
. | TRBJ2-2 | . | TRBV2 | TGTGCCAGCAGGAGGGAGCCTAAAACGCCCGGGGAGCTGTTTTTT | CASRREPKTPGELFF
. | TRBJ2-2 | TRBD2 | TRBV7-6 | TGTGCCAGCAGCTTAGTAGTTTTAGCCGGGGGGGCCGCCGGGGAGCTGTTTTTT | CASSLVVLAGGAAGELFF
. | TRBJ1-1 | . | TRBV5-1 | TGCGCCAGCAGCTTGGTACCAGGTGCGAACACTGAAGCTTTCTTT | CASSLVPGANTEAFF
. | TRBJ2-7 | TRBD1 | TRBV10-1 | TGCGCCAGCAGCGACAGGGGTCCACCCTACGAGCAGTACTTC | CASSDRGPPYEQYF
. | TRBJ2-1 | TRBD1 | TRBV19 | TGTGCCAGTAGTACCCCGGGACAGGGGCTCAATGAGCAGTTCTTC | CASSTPGQGLNEQFF
. | TRBJ2-2 | TRBD1 | TRBV6-7 | TGTGCCAGCAGTCTCCCCGGGACAGGGGAGACCGGGGAGCTGTTTTTT | CASSLPGTGETGELFF
. | TRBJ2-2 | . | TRBV4-2 | TGTGCCAGCAGCCAAGATCCTAGTCCTTCCACCGGGGAGCTGTTTTTT | CASSQDPSPSTGELFF
. | TRBJ1-2 | TRBD1 | TRBV4-2 | TGTGCCAGCAGCCCCGGGACAGAGAACTATGGCTACACCTTC | CASSPGTENYGYTF
. | TRBJ1-4 | . | TRBV28 | TGTGCCAGCAGTTCTCAAGGGGGAGTTGAAAAACTGTTTTTT | CASSSQGGVEKLFF
. | TRBJ2-3 | . | TRBV9 | TGTGCCAGCAGCGTAGAGGCGGCCAGCACAGATACGCAGTATTTT | CASSVEAASTDTQYF
. | TRBJ2-6 | TRBD1 | TRBV5-4 | TGTGCCAGCAGCTTACAGGGGAACGGGGCCAACGTCCTGACTTTC | CASSLQGNGANVLTF
. | TRBJ1-1 | TRBD1 | TRBV18 | TGTGCCAGCTCATCTGACAGGGGGACTGAAGCTTTCTTT | CASSSDRGTEAFF
. | TRBJ2-1 | . | TRBV2 | TGTGCCAGCACAGGGCAAACTTACAACAATGAGCAGTTCTTC | CASTGQTYNNEQFF
. | TRBJ1-2 | TRBD1 | TRBV19 | TGTGCCAGTAGTAAAAGTATCCTTCGTCAGGGGGCCGGGGGCTACACCTTC | CASSKSILRQGAGGYTF
. | TRBJ1-5 | . | TRBV6-1 | TGTGCCAGCAGTGAAAGGGGAGGTCGGCGGCAGCCCCAGCATTTT | CASSERGGRRQPQHF
. | TRBJ1-3 | . | TRBV21-1 | TGTGCCAGCAGCTTTCGTTCGAACACCATATATTTT | CASSFRSNTIYF
. | TRBJ2-7 | TRBD1 | TRBV25-1 | TGTGCCAGCAGTTCCCACAGGGGCCTCGGCTACGAGCAGTACTTC | CASSSHRGLGYEQYF
. | TRBJ1-1 | . | TRBV3-1/TRBV3-2 | TGTGCCAGCAGCCAAGGTGTCGGGGCTTTCTTT | CASSQGVGAFF
few | TRBJ2-1 | . | TRBV7-9 | TGTGCCAGCAGCTCCCTGGGGGCGGCCTACAATGAGCAGTTCTTC | CASSSLGAAYNEQFF
. | TRBJ1-2 | TRBD1 | TRBV6-5 | TGTGCCAGCAGGGACAGGGGGCATCCTTATGGCTACACCTTC | CASRDRGHPYGYTF
. | TRBJ1-2 | . | TRBV6-1 | TGTGCCAGCAGTGAAGCGATCAGGGATGCTAACTATGGCTACACCTTC | CASSEAIRDANYGYTF
. | TRBJ1-4 | TRBD1 | TRBV15 | TGTGCCACCAGCAGAGATCCGCAGGGGGGAGGAAAACTGTTTTTT | CATSRDPQGGGKLFF
. | TRBJ2-2 | TRBD2 | TRBV7-8 | TGTGCCAGCAGCTTAGTCTTAGCGGGCGGGGAGCTGTTTTTT | CASSLVLAGGELFF
. | TRBJ2-7 | TRBD1 | TRBV4-1 | TGCGCCAGCAGCCAAGTCCGGGACAGGGGAGAGCAGTACTTC | CASSQVRDRGEQYF
. | TRBJ1-1 | . | TRBV11-2 | TGTGCCAGCATACACGGGGGAGTAGACACTGAAGCTTTCTTT | CASIHGGVDTEAFF
. | TRBJ1-3 | . | TRBV7-8 | TGTGCCAGCAGCTTAACCGGGACAAGGTCTGGAAACACCATATATTTT | CASSLTGTRSGNTIYF
. | TRBJ1-3 | TRBD1 | TRBV25-1 | TGTGCCAGCAGCCTACAGGGGCCTGGAAACACCATATATTTT | CASSLQGPGNTIYF
. | TRBJ1-6 | . | TRBV2 | TGTGCCAGCAGGGTACAGTACTCACCCCTCCACTTT | CASRVQYSPLHF
. | TRBJ2-3 | TRBD2 | TRBV5-4 | TGTGCCAGCAGCTTTGAGCGGGGATTTGCAGATACGCAGTATTTT | CASSFERGFADTQYF
. | TRBJ1-6 | . | TRBV5-6 | TGTGCCAGCTGCCAGGGGCCCTCCTATAATTCACCCCTCCACTTT | CASCQGPSYNSPLHF
few | TRBJ2-7 | TRBD2 | TRBV15 | TGTGCCACCAGCAGAGTGACTAGCGGGGGTAACGAGCAGTACTTC | CATSRVTSGGNEQYF
. | TRBJ2-7 | . | TRBV3-1/TRBV3-2 | TGTGCCAGCAGCCTCATACAGGGTGGGGAGCAGTACTTC | CASSLIQGGEQYF
. | TRBJ2-3 | TRBD1 | TRBV10-3 | TGTGCCATCAGCGGCGGACAGGCCTTCACAGATACGCAGTATTTT | CAISGGQAFTDTQYF
. | TRBJ1-6 | . | TRBV29-1 | TGCAGCGTCACGGACAGTTTTGGGTCACCCCTCCACTTT | CSVTDSFGSPLHF
. | TRBJ1-1 | . | TRBV6-5 | TGTGCCAGCAGTTACTCCCGCGGGAACACTGAAGCTTTCTTT | CASSYSRGNTEAFF
. | TRBJ1-2 | . | TRBV7-2 | TGTGCCAGCAGCTTAAGGGGGACGACGAACTATGGCTACACCTTC | CASSLRGTTNYGYTF
few | TRBJ1-3 | . | TRBV7-3 | TGTGCCAGCAGTTTTACCGGGACGGGCCGGGGGACCATATATTTT | CASSFTGTGRGTIYF
. | TRBJ2-5 | . | TRBV10-3 | TGTGCCATCAGTGAGTCTGGGCGAGAGACCCAGTACTTC | CAISESGRETQYF
. | TRBJ2-5 | TRBD1 | TRBV29-1 | TGCAGCGTTGACCTGGACAGGGGGACGGAGACCCAGTACTTC | CSVDLDRGTETQYF
. | TRBJ1-1 | . | TRBV6-5 | TGTGCCAGCACCCAACCGATGGGGGGGGCTGAAGCTTTCTTT | CASTQPMGGAEAFF